This TCR beta chain stems from a study of blood T cell repertoires in COVID-19. Study-wide context: From the United States, Italy and Spain came samples of acute and convalescent COVID-19.

Germline-derived CDR1 and CDR2 are SNHLY and FYNNEI. The CDR3 has 12 amino acids. Trimming pared 8 bases from V and 6 bases from J, leaving 13 bases between. Here immunoSEQ multiplex PCR was the method, and the copy in TCRdb shows in-frame clones only, minus some. The repertoire includes tens of thousands of clones, 82% of them detected once, and roughly 40% sits in the top ten. The receptor's source is a man older than 75 with active or convalescent COVID-19. Source material: peripheral blood. This chain uses TRBV2 with TRBJ1-2; D is uncertain. The CDR3 DNA sequence: TGTGCCAGCCCGACCAGCGAACATGGCTACACCTTC. Encoded protein: CASPTSEHGYTF.